Following are 5 T cell receptor beta chains from one sample sequenced in a study of monozygotic twins with cystic fibrosis. Clones were read by immunoSEQ multiplex PCR, and TCRdb kept only the in-frame ones, dropping some. Here the sample spans 25,000 to 30,000 clones, 96% being singletons. The sample was blood. The origin of the receptors is a girl aged 2 to 9 with cystic fibrosis.

The rearrangement joins TRBV7-7 to TRBJ2-3, with D possibly being TRBD1 or TRBD2 (5 bases each). Between the trimmed V and J ends, which lost 5 bases and 0 bases, there was a span of 9 bases. CDR3 length equals 14 residues. Germline CDR1 SSHAT, CDR2 FNYEAQ (reference sequence). The CDR3 here is CASSRGASTDTQYF. The CDR3 DNA reads as TGTGCCAGCAGCAGAGGGGCCAGCACAGATACGCAGTATTTT.

This rearrangement joins TRBV5-1 to TRBJ2-5, with D hard to call. V gave up 2 bases and J gave up 1 base, with 9 bases separating them. Per the germline V gene, CDR1 is SGHRS and CDR2 is YFSETQ. The CDR3 extends over 14 amino acids. For the CDR3, the DNA is TGCGCCAGCAGCTTACAGACCTTCCAAGAGACCCAGTACTTC. Amino acid sequence: CASSLQTFQETQYF.

The chain combines TRBV9 with TRBJ2-6, with 7 positions matching TRBD1. The CDR3 runs 21 residues. V shed 2 bases and J 0 bases; nucleotides not matched to a gene: 17. In germline, CDR1 is SGDLS, CDR2 YYNGEE. The CDR3: CASSVKVRTGTDFSGANVLTF. The CDR3 nucleotides are TGTGCCAGCAGCGTCAAGGTCCGAACCGGGACAGACTTCTCTGGGGCCAACGTCCTGACTTTC.

The chain joins TRBV7-9 to TRBJ1-2; D possibly corresponds to TRBD1 (5 bases). Trimming removed 5 bases from V and 4 bases from J, with 20 bases in between. CDR1 and CDR2 from the germline V gene are SEHNR and FQNEAQ (reference sequence). This CDR3 contains 16 residues. The CDR3 here is CASSRRGGRVSYGYTF. CDR3 DNA sequence: TGTGCCAGCAGCCGACGGGGAGGCAGGGTGAGCTATGGCTACACCTTC.

The chain carries TRBV5-1 and TRBJ2-3; TRBD2 agrees at 9 bases. Trimming cost V 0 bases and J 1 base; bases outside gene matches: 12. The CDR3 is 19 residues long. Germline CDR1 and CDR2: SGHRS and YFSETQ. This chain's CDR3 is CASSLVQREARVRTDTQYF. The CDR3 DNA follows: TGCGCCAGCAGCTTGGTACAGCGGGAGGCCAGGGTCCGCACAGATACGCAGTATTTT. Variable domain in full (rest from reference TRBV5-1 and TRBJ2-3): KAGVTQTPRYLIKTRGQQVTLSCSPISGHRSVSWYQQTPGQGLQFLFEYFSETQRNKGNFPGRFSGRQFSNSRSEMNVSTLELGDSALYLCASSLVQREARVRTDTQYFGPGTRLTVL.